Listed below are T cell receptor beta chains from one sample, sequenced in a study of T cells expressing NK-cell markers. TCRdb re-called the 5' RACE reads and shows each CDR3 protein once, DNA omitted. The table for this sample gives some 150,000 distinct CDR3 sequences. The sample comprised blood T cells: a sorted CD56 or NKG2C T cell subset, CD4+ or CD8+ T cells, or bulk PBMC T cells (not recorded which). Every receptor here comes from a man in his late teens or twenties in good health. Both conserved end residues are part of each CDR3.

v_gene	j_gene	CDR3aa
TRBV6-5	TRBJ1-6	CASTRDNDNSPLHF
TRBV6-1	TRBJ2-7	CASRPTPGQGLPEQYF
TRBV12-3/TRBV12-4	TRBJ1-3	CASTPDLGNTIYF
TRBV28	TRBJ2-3	CASSLLGLAGGGDTQYF
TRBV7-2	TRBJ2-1	CASSFSGRYDNEQFF
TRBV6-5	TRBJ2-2	CASSYVSRGELFF
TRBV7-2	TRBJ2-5	CASSLGGWTGGQETQYF
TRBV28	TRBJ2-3	CASSPPGQPLSTDTQYF
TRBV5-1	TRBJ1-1	CASSLGYRGLDTEAFF
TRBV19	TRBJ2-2	CASSPPGANTGELFF
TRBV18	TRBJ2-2	CASSPQGQRRGTGELFF
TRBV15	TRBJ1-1	CATSSPGTGNTEAFF
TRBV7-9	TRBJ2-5	CASSLEGRWETQYF
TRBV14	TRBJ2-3	CASSQEGREAITDTQYF
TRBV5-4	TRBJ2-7	CASSLWGGAEQYF
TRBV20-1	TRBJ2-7	CSAQTGNEQYF
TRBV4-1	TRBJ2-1	CASSQEFTSANEQFF
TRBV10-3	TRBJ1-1	CAISTTGGETEAFF
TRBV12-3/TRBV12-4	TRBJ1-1	CASRAQGGWTEAFF
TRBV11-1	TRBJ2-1	CASSSGGTSGSWSNEQFF
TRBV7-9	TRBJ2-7	CASSWTSGRAWEQYF
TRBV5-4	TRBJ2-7	CASSFDLEAIVHEQYF
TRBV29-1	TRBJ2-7	CSVETGQAYEQYF
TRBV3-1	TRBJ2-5	CASSQEGLSAGEAQYF
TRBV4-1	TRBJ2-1	CASSQDASGTYNEQFF
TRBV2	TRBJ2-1	CASSEPYGGNEQFF
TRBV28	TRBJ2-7	CASTLRLAGAPFSSYF
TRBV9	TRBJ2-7	CASSEGSNPSSYEQYF
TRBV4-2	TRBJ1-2	CASSQMGQVAYGYTF
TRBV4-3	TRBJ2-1	CASSQAVLGYNEQFF
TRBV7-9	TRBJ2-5	CASSLSSRGPQETQYF
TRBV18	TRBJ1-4	CASRGATNEKLFF
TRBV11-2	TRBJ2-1	CASSLWGTGTFYNEQFF
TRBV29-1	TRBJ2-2	CSVTFRTGELFF
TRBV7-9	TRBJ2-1	CASSLAGISHNEQFF
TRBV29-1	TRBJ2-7	CSVPGDSYEQYF
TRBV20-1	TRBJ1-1	CSARPLGGGGTEAFF
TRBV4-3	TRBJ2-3	CASRPGWGGNADTQYF
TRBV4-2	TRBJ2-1	CASSHLTSGRAGYNEQFF
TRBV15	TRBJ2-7	CATSSGHYEQYF
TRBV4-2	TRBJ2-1	CASSQDAGLAGEQFF
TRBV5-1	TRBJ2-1	CASMGLAGVNYNEQFF